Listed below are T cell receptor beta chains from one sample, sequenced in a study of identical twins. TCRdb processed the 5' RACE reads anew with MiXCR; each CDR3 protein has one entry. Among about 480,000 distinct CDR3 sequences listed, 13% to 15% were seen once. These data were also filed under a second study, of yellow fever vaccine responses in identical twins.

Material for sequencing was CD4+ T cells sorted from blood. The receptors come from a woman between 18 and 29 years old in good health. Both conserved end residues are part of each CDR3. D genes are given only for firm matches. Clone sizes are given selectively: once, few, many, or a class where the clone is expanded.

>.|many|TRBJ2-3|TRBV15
TGTGCCACCCTGTCACAGAACACAGATACGCAGTATTTT
CATLSQNTDTQYF
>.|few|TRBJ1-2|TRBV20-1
TGCAGTGCTAGCCAGGGCAATGGCTACACCTTC
CSASQGNGYTF
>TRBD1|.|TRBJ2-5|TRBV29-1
TGCAGCGTTGTTGGGACAGTAGCAAGGGAGACCCAGTACTTC
CSVVGTVARETQYF
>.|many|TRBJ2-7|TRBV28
TGTGCCAGCAGAATCGGACGGGGTAGTAGCTACGAGCAGTACTTC
CASRIGRGSSYEQYF
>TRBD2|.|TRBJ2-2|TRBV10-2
TGCGCCAGCCAACCTTCGGGGGGGAGCGGGGAGCTGTTTTTT
CASQPSGGSGELFF
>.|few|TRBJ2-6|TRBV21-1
TGTGCCAGCAGGAAAAACCGGAGGGGACAGGAAGGCTCTGGGGCCAACGTCCTGACTTTC
CASRKNRRGQEGSGANVLTF
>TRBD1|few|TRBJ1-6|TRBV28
TGTGCCAGCAGTCAAACGACAGGGGCGAGTTCACCCCTCCACTTT
CASSQTTGASSPLHF
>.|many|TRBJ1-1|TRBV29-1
TGCAGCGTTGTCTCTGGGGGAACTGAAGCTTTCTTT
CSVVSGGTEAFF
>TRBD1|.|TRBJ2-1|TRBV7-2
TGTGCCAGCAGCGTACGGACAGGGCGCAATGAGCAGTTCTTC
CASSVRTGRNEQFF
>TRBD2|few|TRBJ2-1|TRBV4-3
TGCGCCAGCAGCCAAGAAGGCGGGAGGGCTTATGAGCAGTTCTTC
CASSQEGGRAYEQFF
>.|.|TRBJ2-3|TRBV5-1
TGCGCCAGCAGCACGGACGCCACAGATACGCAGTATTTT
CASSTDATDTQYF
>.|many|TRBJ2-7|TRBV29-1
TGCAGCGTCCAGTCTTCGAGCATCTACGAGCAGTACTTC
CSVQSSSIYEQYF
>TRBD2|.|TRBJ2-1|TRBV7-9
TGTGCCAGCAGCTTTAAAGCTGGGCGGGGGAGCAACAATGAGCAGTTCTTC
CASSFKAGRGSNNEQFF
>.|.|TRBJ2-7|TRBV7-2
TGTGCCAGCAGGACGGGACCAAGCTCCTACGAGCAGTACTTC
CASRTGPSSYEQYF
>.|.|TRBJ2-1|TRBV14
TGTGCCAGCAGCCAACCCACAGGGAGGAGGTCCTACAATGAGCAGTTCTTC
CASSQPTGRRSYNEQFF
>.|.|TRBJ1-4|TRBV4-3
TGCGCCAGCAGCCAAGCGGGGACCAAGACAACTAATGAAAAACTGTTTTTT
CASSQAGTKTTNEKLFF
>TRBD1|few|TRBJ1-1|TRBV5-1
TGCGCCAGCCGACAGGGAGACACTGAAGCTTTCTTT
CASRQGDTEAFF
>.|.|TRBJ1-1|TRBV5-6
TGTGCCAGCAGCTTGCGACAGGCCCATAGTGGGGAAGCTTTCTTT
CASSLRQAHSGEAFF
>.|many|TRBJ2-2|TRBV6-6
TGTGCCAGCGGCGAGGTGAACACCGGGGAGCTGTTTTTT
CASGEVNTGELFF
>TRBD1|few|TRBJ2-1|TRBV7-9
TGTGCCAGCAACCTCTTTTTGGACAGGGTGAATGAGCAGTTCTTC
CASNLFLDRVNEQFF
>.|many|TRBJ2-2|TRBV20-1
TGCAGTGCTAGGGACAGTACGAACACCGGGGAGCTGTTTTTT
CSARDSTNTGELFF
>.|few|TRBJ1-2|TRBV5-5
TGTGCCAGCAGCTTAACCGGACAGTTCCCTAACTATGGCTACACCTTC
CASSLTGQFPNYGYTF
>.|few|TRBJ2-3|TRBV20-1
TGCAGTGCTGCCGAGCTGGGGTTGAGCACAGATACGCAGTATTTT
CSAAELGLSTDTQYF